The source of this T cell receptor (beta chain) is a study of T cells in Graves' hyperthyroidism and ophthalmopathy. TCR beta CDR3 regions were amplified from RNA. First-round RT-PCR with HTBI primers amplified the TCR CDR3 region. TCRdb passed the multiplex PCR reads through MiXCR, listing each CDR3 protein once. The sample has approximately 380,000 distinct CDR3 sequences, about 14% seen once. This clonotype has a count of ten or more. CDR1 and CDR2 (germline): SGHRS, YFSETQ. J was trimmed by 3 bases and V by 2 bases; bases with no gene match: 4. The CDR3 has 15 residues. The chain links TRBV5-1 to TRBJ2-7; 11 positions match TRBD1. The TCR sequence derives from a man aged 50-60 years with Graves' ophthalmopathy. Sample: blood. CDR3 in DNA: TGCGCCAGCAGCTTAGGACAGGGGGCGAACTACGAGCAGTACTTC. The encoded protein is CASSLGQGANYEQYF.